This T cell receptor beta chain comes out of a study of cytomegalovirus exposure and HLA in healthy donors. Germline CDR1 and CDR2: SNHLY and FYNNEI. The CDR3 has 14 residues. With 6 bases clipped from V and 6 bases from J, the junction kept 7 bases outside the gene matches. The PCR contained 60 Vbeta and 13 Jbeta primers. Clones were read by immunoSEQ multiplex PCR, and TCRdb kept only the in-frame ones, dropping some. The sample holds 73,000 or so clones, roughly two thirds seen once. Study-level results: It has been reported that TCR beta sequences accurately predicted the HLA-A and HLA-B alleles of most subjects. A few chains linked to CMV were shown in vitro to be specific for CMV antigens.

Comment on this clone: Its specificity is not known.

The sample consisted of PBMCs. The sequence came from a middle-aged woman in good health and CMV-seropositive. V gene TRBV2 combines with J gene TRBJ2-7; 11 bases align to TRBD2. CDR3 sequence reads: CASRVAGGLGEQYF. For the CDR3, the DNA is TGTGCCAGCAGGGTAGCGGGAGGGCTGGGCGAGCAGTACTTC.